Shown below are 19 T cell receptor beta chains from a single sample sequenced in a study of shared clonotypes between healthy human individuals. Repertoires were generated with immunoSEQ multiplex PCR, while TCRdb's copy carries only in-frame clones and drops some. The profile shows 600,000 to 800,000 clones, around 70% of them singletons. Sample: memory CD4+ T cells sorted from blood. Subset reported: CD45RA-negative fraction. All receptors come from a woman in her 30s in good health.

This chain joins TRBV4-2 and TRBJ2-5; no clear D. Trimming stripped 5 bases from V and 1 base from J, with 8 bases between. Germline-derived CDR1 and CDR2 are LGHNA and YNFKEQ. CDR3 size: 13 residues. CDR3 sequence reads: CASSSNRQETQYF. The DNA for the CDR3 is TGTGCCAGCAGCTCGAATCGCCAAGAGACCCAGTACTTC.

The chain combines TRBV15 with TRBJ2-1; 7 nucleotides agree with TRBD2. This CDR3 has 16 amino acids. Trimming cost V 5 bases and J 1 base; bases outside gene matches: 8. CDR1 is LNHNV and CDR2 is YYDKDF in the germline V gene (reference sequence). Here the CDR3 reads CATSGLERNSYNEQFF. In DNA, the CDR3 is TGTGCCACCAGCGGACTAGAGCGGAATTCCTACAATGAGCAGTTCTTC.

The chain carries TRBV19 and TRBJ2-4, with 11 positions matching TRBD1. Germline CDR1 LNHDA, CDR2 SQIVND (reference sequence). CDR3 length: 16 residues. The junction had 2 bases not matched to a gene; V was cut back by 4 bases and J by 0 bases. The CDR3 here is CASSTGTGGAKNIQYF. The CDR3 coding sequence is TGTGCCAGTAGTACGGGGACAGGGGGAGCCAAAAACATTCAGTACTTC.

V is TRBV10-2 and J is TRBJ2-3; D possibly corresponds to TRBD2 (6 bases). The ends were cut back, 5 bases at V and 2 bases at J, with 14 bases in the middle. From germline, CDR1 is WSHSY and CDR2 SAAADI. This CDR3 region has 15 residues. DNA of the CDR3: TGCGCCAGCAGTCCGTCCCGCGGGATCACAGATACGCAGTATTTT. It specifies CASSPSRGITDTQYF.

The chain couples TRBV6-5 to TRBJ2-7; D remains ambiguous. This CDR3 is built from 13 residues. With 6 bases removed from V and 3 bases from J, the gap between germline ends came to 12 bases. The germline V gene encodes CDR1 MNHEY and CDR2 SVGAGI. CDR3 sequence reads: CASSGMGHYEQYF. CDR3 nucleotide sequence: TGTGCCAGCAGCGGAATGGGCCACTACGAGCAGTACTTC.

This clone has just a few counts. The V and J genes are TRBV7-3 and TRBJ2-7; tentative D call: TRBD1 (6 bases). Trimming removed 5 bases at V and 3 bases at J, with 14 bases between. The V gene's germline CDR1 is SGHTA and CDR2 FQGTGA. This CDR3 comprises 14 residues. This chain's CDR3 is CASSPYRQVYEQYF. CDR3 DNA sequence: TGTGCCAGCAGCCCCTACCGACAGGTCTACGAGCAGTACTTC.

This chain uses TRBV6-5 with TRBJ1-4; D is perhaps TRBD1 (5 bases). The CDR3 runs 14 residues. V was trimmed by 4 bases and J by 7 bases, leaving 13 bases between them. The germline CDR1 and CDR2 sequences are MNHEY and SVGAGI. This CDR3 is CASSLGQGSEKLFF. Written as DNA, the CDR3 is TGTGCCAGCAGTTTGGGGCAGGGAAGTGAAAAACTGTTTTTT.

A few counts support this clone. The gene calls are TRBV5-1 and TRBJ2-2; D is uncertain. V shed 0 bases and J shed 6 bases, with 6 bases lying between them. Germline V gives CDR1 SGHRS, CDR2 YFSETQ. This CDR3 region has 13 residues. The CDR3: CASSLEGSGELFF. For the CDR3, the DNA is TGCGCCAGCAGCTTGGAAGGGTCCGGGGAGCTGTTTTTT.

V usage is TRBV25-1 and J usage is TRBJ1-4; D perhaps matches TRBD1 (5 bases). This CDR3 has 15 amino acids. Between the trimmed V and J ends, which lost 4 bases and 2 bases, there was a span of 11 bases. Germline V gene lookup returns CDR1 MGHDK and CDR2 SYGVNS. CDR3 in amino acids: CASSGVDSTNEKLFF. CDR3 sequence (DNA): TGTGCCAGCAGTGGAGTCGACAGCACTAATGAAAAACTGTTTTTT.

The chain employs TRBV12-5 and TRBJ1-1; TRBD1 might be the D (5 bases). The CDR3 runs to 16 residues. Looked up from germline, CDR1 is LGHNT and CDR2 is FRNRAP. Trimming removed 0 bases at V and 0 bases at J, with 11 bases between. CDR3 DNA: TGTGCTAGTGGTTTGGTAGTGGGGGAGATGAACACTGAAGCTTTCTTT. Its translation is CASGLVVGEMNTEAFF.

As for this clone: Other nucleotide sequences in the sample specify the same CDR3. V gene TRBV28 combines with J gene TRBJ2-3; D ambiguous. Germline V gives CDR1 MDHEN, CDR2 SYDVKM. CDR3 size: 13 residues. The V end lost 2 bases, the J end lost 2 bases, and 5 bases lay between the germline ends. The CDR3 DNA sequence: TGTGCCAGCAGTTTACCAGCCACAGATACGCAGTATTTT. It encodes CASSLPATDTQYF. Variable domain in full (rest from reference TRBV28 and TRBJ2-3): DVKVTQSSRYLVKRTGEKVFLECVQDMDHENMFWYRQDPGLGLRLIYFSYDVKMKEKGDIPEGYSVSREKKERFSLILESASTNQTSMYLCASSLPATDTQYFGPGTRLTVL.

The V call is TRBV7-9, the J call TRBJ2-1; 11 bases fit TRBD2. In germline, CDR1 is SEHNR, CDR2 FQNEAQ (reference sequence). V dropped 4 bases and J dropped 5; count of bases not matched to a gene: 7. The CDR3 totals 16 residues. The CDR3 spells CASSSRLAGSHNEQFF. CDR3 DNA sequence: TGTGCCAGCAGCTCCCGACTAGCGGGAAGTCACAATGAGCAGTTCTTC.

Concerning this clone itself: A read error is likely, as this CDR3 ends without the conserved phenylalanine or tryptophan. Because the CDR3's place on the DNA is in doubt, the DNA is left out and the CDR3 is given as listed by TCRdb. V and J are TRBV6-4 and TRBJ2-7. The germline V gene has CDR1 MRHNA and CDR2 SNTAGT. The CDR3 has 16 amino acids, counting both end residues. This CDR3 reads CASSDPCVPTPVSLER.

The chain uses TRBV7-8 and TRBJ1-5; D is unresolved. CDR1 SGHVS and CDR2 FQNEAQ come from the germline V gene. V was clipped by 1 base and J by 0 bases, with 10 bases between them. This CDR3 has 16 amino acids. The CDR3 loop reads CASSLVEGYSNQPQHF. CDR3 DNA: TGTGCCAGCAGCTTAGTTGAGGGTTATAGCAATCAGCCCCAGCATTTT. The variable domain in full, completed from reference TRBV7-8 and TRBJ1-5, reads GAGVSQSPRYKVAKRGQDVALRCDPISGHVSLFWYQQALGQGPEFLTYFQNEAQLDKSGLPSDRFFAERPEGSVSTLKIQRTQQEDSAVYLCASSLVEGYSNQPQHFGDGTRLSIL.

This sequence joins TRBV28 and TRBJ2-4, with 7 positions matching TRBD1. CDR1 is MDHEN and CDR2 is SYDVKM in the germline V gene. The V and J ends lost 6 bases and 0 bases, in that order; junction bases with no gene match: 8. The CDR3 loop spans 16 amino acids. The CDR3 DNA sequence: TGTGCCAGCAGGTCACAGGGACAGCTAGCCAAAAACATTCAGTACTTC. This encodes CASRSQGQLAKNIQYF. The whole variable domain, filled in from reference TRBV28 and TRBJ2-4, reads DVKVTQSSRYLVKRTGEKVFLECVQDMDHENMFWYRQDPGLGLRLIYFSYDVKMKEKGDIPEGYSVSREKKERFSLILESASTNQTSMYLCASRSQGQLAKNIQYFGAGTRLSVL.

This clone is a singleton in its sample. This chain links TRBV30 with TRBJ2-7, with TRBD2 matching 8 bases. Germline CDR1 is GTSNPN and CDR2 is SVGIG (reference sequence). The CDR3 has 14 amino acids. Trimming removed 2 bases from V and 2 bases from J; junction bases left unmatched: 5. The CDR3 DNA reads as TGTGCCTGGAGTAAGACTAGCGACACCTACGAGCAGTACTTC. Translation gives CAWSKTSDTYEQYF.

The chain employs TRBV12-5 and TRBJ1-5; D might be TRBD1 (6 bases). Germline V gene sequence: CDR1 LGHNT, CDR2 FRNRAP. The germline V and J ends were trimmed by 2 bases and 0 bases, with 14 bases remaining between them. The CDR3 spans 17 residues. The chain's CDR3 is CASGLRQETYSNQPQHF. The CDR3, as DNA: TGTGCTAGTGGTTTGAGACAGGAGACATATAGCAATCAGCCCCAGCATTTT.

This clone was recorded many times. The CDR3 sequence is CASSLEGQRGQPQHF. The CDR3 coding sequence is TGCGCCAGCAGCTTGGAGGGACAACGGGGTCAGCCCCAGCATTTT. This sequence joins TRBV5-1 and TRBJ1-5, with D tentatively TRBD1 (6 bases). V lost 0 bases, J lost 6 bases, and 13 bases lay in between. This CDR3 comprises 15 residues. Per the germline V gene, CDR1 is SGHRS and CDR2 is YFSETQ.

The chain has TRBV28 and TRBJ1-5; no clear D gene. The ends were cut back, 8 bases at V and 4 bases at J, with 15 bases in the middle. This CDR3 comprises 14 residues. From germline, CDR1 is MDHEN and CDR2 SYDVKM. The CDR3 DNA follows: TGTGCCAGCCGGGTGAAGGTTAGGAATCAGCCCCAGCATTTT. Protein product: CASRVKVRNQPQHF. Combining the CDR3 with reference TRBV28 and TRBJ1-5 gives the whole variable domain DVKVTQSSRYLVKRTGEKVFLECVQDMDHENMFWYRQDPGLGLRLIYFSYDVKMKEKGDIPEGYSVSREKKERFSLILESASTNQTSMYLCASRVKVRNQPQHFGDGTRLSIL.